What follows is one TCR beta chain and its context. In TCRdb, the reads were re-called with MiXCR into one record per CDR3 protein. The profile shows roughly 150,000 distinct CDR3 sequences, 23% of them singletons. This CDR3 region has 17 residues. With V trimmed by 4 bases and J by 0 bases, 8 bases remained unmatched. From germline, CDR1 is MNHEY and CDR2 SVGAGI. This entry belongs to a study of T cell repertoires in cytomegalovirus infection. The chain uses TRBV6-5 and TRBJ2-2; 7 bases fit TRBD1. Sequences were obtained from PBMCs. This sequence originates from a human donor in good health (CMV status not recorded). Some clones in this sample may be carry-over from other donors' samples. The CDR3 sequence: CASSSFYRGANTGELFF. CDR3 DNA: TGTGCCAGCAGTTCCTTCTACAGGGGCGCGAACACCGGGGAGCTGTTTTTT.